This entry lists 13 T cell receptor beta chains sequenced from one sample in a study of blood T cell repertoires in COVID-19. Data came from immunoSEQ multiplex PCR; TCRdb stores just in-frame clones and leaves some out. There are 150,000 or so clones in the sample; about 79% occur only once, and approximately 2.9% lies in the top ten. Sequencing was performed on peripheral blood. The receptors here all came from a woman older than 75 with acute or convalescent COVID-19.

This clone was picked up one time. As DNA, the CDR3 is TGTGCCAGCAGTGGACAGGGACTAGCGGGGGGTAGCACAGATACGCAGTATTTT. Protein sequence: CASSGQGLAGGSTDTQYF. V usage is TRBV2 and J usage is TRBJ2-3; 15 nucleotides line up with TRBD2. Germline values: CDR1 SNHLY, CDR2 FYNNEI. V gave up 4 bases and J gave up 0 bases; unmatched junction bases: 5. The CDR3 is 18 amino acids.

The chain carries TRBV6-5 and TRBJ2-2; 8 bases match TRBD1. The V gene end was trimmed by 2 bases and the J gene end by 2 bases; junction bases not matched to a gene: 4. Germline-derived CDR1 and CDR2 are MNHEY and SVGAGI. This CDR3 has 16 residues. The CDR3 reads CASSYPGQGNTGELFF. CDR3 sequence (DNA): TGTGCCAGCAGTTACCCCGGACAGGGAAACACCGGGGAGCTGTTTTTT.

The genes are TRBV12-3 or TRBV12-4 and TRBJ1-1; D is unresolved. The CDR3 consists of 13 residues. V was trimmed by 6 bases and J by 4 bases, leaving 12 bases between them. The CDR3: CASSAGVSTEAFF. The DNA of the CDR3 is TGTGCCAGCAGCGCGGGTGTTAGCACTGAAGCTTTCTTT.

This chain links TRBV6-4 with TRBJ1-6; a possible D gene is TRBD1 (6 bases). CDR1 is MRHNA and CDR2 is SNTAGT in the germline V gene. The CDR3 has 14 residues. V lost 6 bases and J lost 4, with 10 bases in between. CDR3 DNA: TGTGCCAGCAGACAACAGGGTTATAATTCACCCCTCCACTTT. Protein sequence: CASRQQGYNSPLHF.

This clone was observed a single time. The V call is TRBV5-1, the J call TRBJ1-5; 7 nucleotides agree with TRBD1. The CDR3 length is 15 residues. Trimming cost V 5 bases and J 2 bases; bases outside gene matches: 7. CDR1 SGHRS and CDR2 YFSETQ come from the germline V gene. The CDR3, as DNA: TGCGCCAGCAGTCCGACAGGGATCGGCAATCAGCCCCAGCATTTT. This sequence encodes CASSPTGIGNQPQHF. Filled out from reference TRBV5-1 and TRBJ1-5, the complete variable domain reads KAGVTQTPRYLIKTRGQQVTLSCSPISGHRSVSWYQQTPGQGLQFLFEYFSETQRNKGNFPGRFSGRQFSNSRSEMNVSTLELGDSALYLCASSPTGIGNQPQHFGDGTRLSIL.

This chain uses TRBV7-6 with TRBJ2-2; no clear D gene. From germline, CDR1 is SGHVS and CDR2 FNYEAQ. V was trimmed by 5 bases and J by 0 bases, leaving 4 bases between them. The CDR3 consists of 13 residues. The DNA for the CDR3 is TGTGCCAGCAGCATCACGAACACCGGGGAGCTGTTTTTT. Its translation is CASSITNTGELFF.

V is TRBV7-3 and J is TRBJ2-5, with a possible D match to TRBD2 (6 bases). V dropped 5 bases and J dropped 2 bases, with 9 bases sitting between them. The germline V gene encodes CDR1 SGHTA and CDR2 FQGTGA. The CDR3 spans 13 residues. The CDR3 coding sequence is TGTGCCAGCAGCCTGGGACTTCAAGAGACCCAGTACTTC. It translates to CASSLGLQETQYF.

The V and J genes are TRBV5-1 and TRBJ2-3; TRBD2 agrees at 10 bases. Germline CDR1 SGHRS, CDR2 YFSETQ. CDR3 length equals 16 residues. V lost 5 bases, J lost 6 bases, and 12 bases stayed unmatched. CDR3 loop: CASSSSGGHGRDTQYF. The CDR3 DNA reads as TGCGCCAGCAGTTCTAGCGGGGGCCACGGAAGGGATACGCAGTATTTT.

The V call is TRBV23-1, the J call TRBJ2-5; D perhaps matches TRBD1 (6 bases). TRBV23-1 is given ORF status, its function remaining uncertain. V gave up 0 bases and J gave up 4 bases, with 15 bases separating them. The CDR3 contains 16 residues. The chain's CDR3 is CASSQSPRGEVETQYF. DNA of the CDR3: TGCGCCAGCAGTCAATCTCCCAGGGGCGAAGTAGAGACCCAGTACTTC.

J is TRBJ1-2 and V is TRBV7-2, with no clear D. The CDR3 is made up of 14 amino acids. The V gene lost 5 bases and the J gene lost 3 bases, with 13 bases spanning the gap. Germline V gene sequence: CDR1 SGHTA, CDR2 FQGNSA. For the CDR3, the DNA is TGTGCCAGCAGCCCTCAGTGGAGCTACTATGGCTACACCTTC. Its translation: CASSPQWSYYGYTF.

The rearrangement joins TRBV13 to TRBJ2-5; perhaps TRBD1 as D (5 bases). The CDR3 consists of 13 residues. Looked up from germline, CDR1 is PRHDT and CDR2 is FYEKMQ (reference sequence). V was clipped by 1 base and J by 7 bases, with 10 bases between them. CDR3: CASSLDRSRTQYF. CDR3 in DNA: TGTGCCAGCAGCTTAGACAGGTCAAGGACCCAGTACTTC.

This clone has only one observation. The chain recombines TRBV11-3 with TRBJ1-1; no clear D gene. V lost 1 base to trimming and J lost 5 bases, with 5 bases between them. The germline V gene encodes CDR1 SGHNT and CDR2 YENEEA. This CDR3 region has 12 residues. CDR3 nucleotide sequence: TGTGCCAGCAGCTTAGGGGAGACTGAAGCTTTCTTT. Its protein is CASSLGETEAFF.

CDR3 residues: CASSLDLGGLGYEQYF. CDR3 sequence (DNA): TGTGCCAGCAGCTTAGATCTGGGAGGATTGGGCTACGAGCAGTACTTC. This chain uses TRBV7-9 with TRBJ2-7, with D perhaps TRBD2 (6 bases). V lost 1 base to trimming and J lost 3 bases, with 16 bases between them. The V gene's germline CDR1 is SEHNR and CDR2 FQNEAQ (reference sequence). There are 16 residues in the CDR3.